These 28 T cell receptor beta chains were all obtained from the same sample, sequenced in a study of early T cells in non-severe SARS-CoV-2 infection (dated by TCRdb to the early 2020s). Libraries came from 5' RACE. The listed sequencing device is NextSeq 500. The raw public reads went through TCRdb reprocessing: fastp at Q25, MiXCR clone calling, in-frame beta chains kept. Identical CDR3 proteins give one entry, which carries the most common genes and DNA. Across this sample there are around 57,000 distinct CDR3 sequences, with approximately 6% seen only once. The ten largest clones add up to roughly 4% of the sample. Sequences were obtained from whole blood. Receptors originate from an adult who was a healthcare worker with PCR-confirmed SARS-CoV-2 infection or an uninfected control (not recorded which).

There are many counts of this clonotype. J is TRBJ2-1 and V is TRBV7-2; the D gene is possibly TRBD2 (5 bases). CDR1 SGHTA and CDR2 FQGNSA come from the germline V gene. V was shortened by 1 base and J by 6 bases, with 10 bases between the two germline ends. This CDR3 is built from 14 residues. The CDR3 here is CASSLELARNEQFF. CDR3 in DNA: TGTGCCAGCAGCTTAGAGCTAGCCCGCAATGAGCAGTTCTTC.

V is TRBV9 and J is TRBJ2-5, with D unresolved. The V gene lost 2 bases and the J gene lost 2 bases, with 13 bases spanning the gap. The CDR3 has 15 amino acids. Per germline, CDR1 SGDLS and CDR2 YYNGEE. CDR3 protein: CASSVSWEEQETQYF. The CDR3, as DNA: TGTGCCAGCAGCGTGAGCTGGGAAGAACAAGAGACCCAGTACTTC.

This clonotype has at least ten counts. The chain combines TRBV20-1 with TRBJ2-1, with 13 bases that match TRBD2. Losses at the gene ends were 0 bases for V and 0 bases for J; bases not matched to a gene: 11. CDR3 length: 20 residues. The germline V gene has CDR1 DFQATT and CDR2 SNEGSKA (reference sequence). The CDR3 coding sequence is TGCAGTGCTAGAGATATTGGAGGACTAGCGGGGGCGAGCTCCTACAATGAGCAGTTCTTC. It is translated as CSARDIGGLAGASSYNEQFF.

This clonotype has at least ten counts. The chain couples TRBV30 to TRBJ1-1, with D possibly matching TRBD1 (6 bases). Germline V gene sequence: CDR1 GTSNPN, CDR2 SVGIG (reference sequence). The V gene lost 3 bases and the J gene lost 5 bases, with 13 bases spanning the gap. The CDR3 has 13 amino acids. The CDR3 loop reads CAWRNRVATEAFF. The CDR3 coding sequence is TGTGCCTGGAGAAACAGGGTGGCGACTGAAGCTTTCTTT.

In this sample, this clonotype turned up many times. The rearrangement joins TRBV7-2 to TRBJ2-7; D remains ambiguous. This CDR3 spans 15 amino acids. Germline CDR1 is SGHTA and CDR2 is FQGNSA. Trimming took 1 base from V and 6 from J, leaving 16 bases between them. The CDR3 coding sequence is TGTGCCAGCAGCTTAGGTGAGACACGCTTCGGCGAGCAGTACTTC. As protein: CASSLGETRFGEQYF.

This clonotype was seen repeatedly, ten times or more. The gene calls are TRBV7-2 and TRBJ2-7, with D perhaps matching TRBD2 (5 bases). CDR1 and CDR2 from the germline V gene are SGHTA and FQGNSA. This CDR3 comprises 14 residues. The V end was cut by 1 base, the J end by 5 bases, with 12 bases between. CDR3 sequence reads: CASSLDQRVHEQYF. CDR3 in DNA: TGTGCCAGCAGCTTAGACCAGAGGGTCCACGAGCAGTACTTC.

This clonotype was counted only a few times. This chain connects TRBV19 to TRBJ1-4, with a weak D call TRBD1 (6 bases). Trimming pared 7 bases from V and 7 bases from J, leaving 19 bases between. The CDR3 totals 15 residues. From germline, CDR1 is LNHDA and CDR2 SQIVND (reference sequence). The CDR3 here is CASTPLQGSREKLFF. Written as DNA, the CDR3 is TGTGCCAGTACCCCCCTCCAGGGGTCCCGTGAAAAACTGTTTTTT.

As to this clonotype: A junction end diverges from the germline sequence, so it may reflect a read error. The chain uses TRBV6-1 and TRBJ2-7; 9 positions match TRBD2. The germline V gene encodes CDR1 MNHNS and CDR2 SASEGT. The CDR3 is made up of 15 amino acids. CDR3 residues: CASSSQAAGGGELYF. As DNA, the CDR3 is TGTGCCAGCAGTTCCCAGGCAGCGGGGGGCGGCGAGCTGTACTTC.

The CDR3 region has the DNA TGCAGTGCTCCAACAGGGGAGAGCTATGGCTACACCTTC. Its protein is CSAPTGESYGYTF. The chain uses TRBV20-1 and TRBJ1-2, with 7 bases matching TRBD1. The CDR3 contains 13 residues. The germline V gene encodes CDR1 DFQATT and CDR2 SNEGSKA (reference sequence). V trimming: 5 bases; J trimming: 4 bases; junction bases outside the gene matches: 7.

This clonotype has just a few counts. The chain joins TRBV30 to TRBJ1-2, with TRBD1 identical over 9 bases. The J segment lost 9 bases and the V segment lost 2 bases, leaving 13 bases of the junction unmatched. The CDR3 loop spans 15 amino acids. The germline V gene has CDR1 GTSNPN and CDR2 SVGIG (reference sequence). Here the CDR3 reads CAWSLTGGLTSSYTF. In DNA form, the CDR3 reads TGTGCCTGGAGTCTCACAGGGGGCCTAACAAGTAGCTACACCTTC.

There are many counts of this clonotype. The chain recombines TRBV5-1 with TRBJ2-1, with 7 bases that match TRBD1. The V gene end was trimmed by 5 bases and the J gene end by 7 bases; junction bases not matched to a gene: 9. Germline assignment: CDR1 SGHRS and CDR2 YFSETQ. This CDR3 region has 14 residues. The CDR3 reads CASSQDRIVNEQFF. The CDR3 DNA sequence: TGCGCCAGCAGTCAGGACAGGATAGTGAATGAGCAGTTCTTC.

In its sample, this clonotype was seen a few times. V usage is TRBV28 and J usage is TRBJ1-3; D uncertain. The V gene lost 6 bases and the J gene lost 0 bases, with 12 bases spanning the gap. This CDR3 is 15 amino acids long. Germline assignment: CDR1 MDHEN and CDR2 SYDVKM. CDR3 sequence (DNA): TGTGCCAGCAGAGTCCCTCGGGGCTCTGGAAACACCATATATTTT. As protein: CASRVPRGSGNTIYF.

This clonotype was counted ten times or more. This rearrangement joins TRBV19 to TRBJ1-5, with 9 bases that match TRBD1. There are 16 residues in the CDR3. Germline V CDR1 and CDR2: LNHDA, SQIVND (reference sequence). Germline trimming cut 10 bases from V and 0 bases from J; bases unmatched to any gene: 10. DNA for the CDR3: TGTGCCACCAGGGACAGGGAGATTTATAGCAATCAGCCCCAGCATTTT. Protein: CATRDREIYSNQPQHF.

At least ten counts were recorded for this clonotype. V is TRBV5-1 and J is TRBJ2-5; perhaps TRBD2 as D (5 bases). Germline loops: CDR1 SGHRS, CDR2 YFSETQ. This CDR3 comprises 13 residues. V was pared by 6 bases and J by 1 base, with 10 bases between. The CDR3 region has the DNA TGCGCCAGCACCCTGGAGGTCCAAGAGACCCAGTACTTC. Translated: CASTLEVQETQYF.

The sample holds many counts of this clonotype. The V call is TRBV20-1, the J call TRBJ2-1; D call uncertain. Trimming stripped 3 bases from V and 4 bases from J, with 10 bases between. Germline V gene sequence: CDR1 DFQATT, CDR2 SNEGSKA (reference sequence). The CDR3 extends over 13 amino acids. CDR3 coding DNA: TGCAGTGCTAGGGAATCCCCTTACAATGAGCAGTTCTTC. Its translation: CSARESPYNEQFF.

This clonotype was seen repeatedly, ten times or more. DNA of the CDR3: TGTGCCAGCAGCCTACGGGTTTTAAGTCTCCAAGAGACCCAGTACTTC. Its protein is CASSLRVLSLQETQYF. The chain joins TRBV14 to TRBJ2-5; D gene uncertain. This CDR3 region has 16 residues. V shed 4 bases and J shed 1 base, with 16 bases lying between them. Looked up from germline, CDR1 is SGHDN and CDR2 is FVKESK.

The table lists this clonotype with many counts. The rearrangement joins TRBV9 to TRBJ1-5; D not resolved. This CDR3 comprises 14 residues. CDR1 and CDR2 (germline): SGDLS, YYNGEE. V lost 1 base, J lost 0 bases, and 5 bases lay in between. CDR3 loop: CASSVFDSNQPQHF. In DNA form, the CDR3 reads TGTGCCAGCAGCGTATTTGATAGCAATCAGCCCCAGCATTTT. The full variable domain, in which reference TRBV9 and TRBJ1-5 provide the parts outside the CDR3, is DSGVTQTPKHLITATGQRVTLRCSPRSGDLSVYWYQQSLDQGLQFLIQYYNGEERAKGNILERFSAQQFPDLHSELNLSSLELGDSALYFCASSVFDSNQPQHFGDGTRLSIL.

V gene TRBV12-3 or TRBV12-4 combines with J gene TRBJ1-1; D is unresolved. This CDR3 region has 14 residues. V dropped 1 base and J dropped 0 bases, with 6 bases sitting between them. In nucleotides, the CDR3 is TGTGCCAGCAGTTTAGGGGGAATGAACACTGAAGCTTTCTTT. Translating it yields CASSLGGMNTEAFF.

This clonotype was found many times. The chain's CDR3 is CASSSGTGSGIQYF. The CDR3 nucleotides read TGTGCCAGCAGCTCCGGGACAGGGTCGGGCATTCAGTACTTC. J is TRBJ2-4 and V is TRBV7-9, with TRBD1 matching over 9 bases. The CDR3 consists of 14 residues. The germline V gene encodes CDR1 SEHNR and CDR2 FQNEAQ (reference sequence). Losses at the gene ends were 4 bases for V and 9 bases for J; bases not matched to a gene: 7.

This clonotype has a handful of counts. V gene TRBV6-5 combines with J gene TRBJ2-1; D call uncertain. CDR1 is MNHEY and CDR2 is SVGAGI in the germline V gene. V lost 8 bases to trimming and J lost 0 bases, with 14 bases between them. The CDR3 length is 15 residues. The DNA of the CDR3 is TGTGCCAGCCGGATTATACCTAGCTCCTACAATGAGCAGTTCTTC. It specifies CASRIIPSSYNEQFF.

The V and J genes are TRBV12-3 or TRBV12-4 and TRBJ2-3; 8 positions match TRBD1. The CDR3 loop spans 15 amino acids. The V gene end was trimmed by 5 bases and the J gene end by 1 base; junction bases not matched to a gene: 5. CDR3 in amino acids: CASSLRTGRTDTQYF. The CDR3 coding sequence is TGTGCCAGCAGTCTTCGGACAGGGCGCACAGATACGCAGTATTTT.

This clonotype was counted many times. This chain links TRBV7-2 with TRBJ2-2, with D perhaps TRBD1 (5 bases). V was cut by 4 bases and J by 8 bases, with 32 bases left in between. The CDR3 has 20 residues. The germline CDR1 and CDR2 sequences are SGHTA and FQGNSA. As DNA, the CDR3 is TGTGCCAGCAGCTCTCCACTATCGCGTCTGGCAGGGCCATTTCGTGGGGAGCTGTTTTTT. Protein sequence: CASSSPLSRLAGPFRGELFF.

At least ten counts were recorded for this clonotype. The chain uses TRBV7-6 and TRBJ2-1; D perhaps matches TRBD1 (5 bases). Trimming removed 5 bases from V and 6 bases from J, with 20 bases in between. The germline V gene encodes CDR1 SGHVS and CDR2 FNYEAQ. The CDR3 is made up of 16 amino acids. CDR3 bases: TGTGCCAGCAGCACCCTGACAGAACCACCACTCAATGAGCAGTTCTTC. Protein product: CASSTLTEPPLNEQFF.

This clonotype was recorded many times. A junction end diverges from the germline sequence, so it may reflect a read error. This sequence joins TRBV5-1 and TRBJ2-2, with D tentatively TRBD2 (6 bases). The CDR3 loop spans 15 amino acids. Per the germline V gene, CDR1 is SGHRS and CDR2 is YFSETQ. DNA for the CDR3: TGCGCCAGCAGCTTGGTGGCGGGGAACACCGGGGAACTGTTTTTT. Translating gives CASSLVAGNTGELFF.

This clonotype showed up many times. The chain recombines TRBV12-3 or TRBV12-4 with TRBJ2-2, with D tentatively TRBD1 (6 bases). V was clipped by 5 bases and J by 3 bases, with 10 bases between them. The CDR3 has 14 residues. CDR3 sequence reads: CASSRQVDTGELFF. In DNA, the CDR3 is TGTGCCAGCAGTAGACAGGTGGACACCGGGGAGCTGTTTTTT.

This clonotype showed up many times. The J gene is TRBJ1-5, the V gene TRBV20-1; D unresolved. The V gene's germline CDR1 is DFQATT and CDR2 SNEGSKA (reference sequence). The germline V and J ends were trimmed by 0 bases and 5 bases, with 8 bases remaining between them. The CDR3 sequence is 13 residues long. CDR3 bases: TGCAGTGCTAGAGAGGCCGAAGATCAGCCCCAGCATTTT. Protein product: CSAREAEDQPQHF.

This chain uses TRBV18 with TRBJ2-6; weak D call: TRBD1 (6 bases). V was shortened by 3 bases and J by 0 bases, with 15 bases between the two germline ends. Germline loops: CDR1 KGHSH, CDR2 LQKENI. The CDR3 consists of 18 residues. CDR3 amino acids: CASSPLGTPVSGANVLTF. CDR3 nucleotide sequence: TGTGCCAGCTCACCTCTGGGGACACCTGTCTCTGGGGCCAACGTCCTGACTTTC.

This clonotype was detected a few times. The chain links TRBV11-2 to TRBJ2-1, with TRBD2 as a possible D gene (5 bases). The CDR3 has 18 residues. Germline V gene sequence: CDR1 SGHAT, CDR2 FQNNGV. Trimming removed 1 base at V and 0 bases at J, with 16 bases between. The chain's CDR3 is CASSLVLDSRSSYNEQFF. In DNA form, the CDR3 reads TGTGCCAGCAGCTTAGTATTGGACTCACGCAGCTCCTACAATGAGCAGTTCTTC.